This T cell receptor beta chain comes out of a study of cytomegalovirus exposure and HLA in healthy donors. Overall study findings and caveats: Information on immune exposure was restricted to one variable (CMV serostatus). Many donors shared some public TCRs, even though most TCR sequences were rare. Some 16,000 TCR beta sequences were associated with HLA alleles at 0.05 false discovery rate in a later analysis.

In regard to this clone: The antigen is unknown.

CDR1 is LGHNA, CDR2 YSLEER, per germline. The CDR3 totals 14 residues. Trimming removed 1 base from V and 8 bases from J, with 12 bases in between. The PCR employed 60 Vbeta primers together with 13 Jbeta primers. Produced via immunoSEQ multiplex PCR; TCRdb's table is partial and in-frame only. Of 78,000 or so clones listed, 62% are singletons. Source material: PBMCs. This rearrangement joins TRBV4-3 to TRBJ2-1, with a weak D call TRBD2 (6 bases). This TCR was recovered from a male donor in good health and CMV-seropositive. CDR3 nucleotides: TGCGCCAGCAGCCAAGGGGTAATAGCGGATGAGCAGTTCTTC. Amino acids: CASSQGVIADEQFF.